The next 28 T cell receptor beta chains were all read from a single sample in a study of CDR3 diversity in severe acne. TCRdb re-derived calls from the PCR reads in MiXCR, one entry per CDR3 protein. The sample records roughly 100,000 distinct CDR3 sequences, around 56% being singletons. The sequenced sample was blood. Source of these receptors: a male donor with acne.

V and J are TRBV6-5 and TRBJ1-2; no definite D call. V lost 5 bases, J lost 6 bases, and 10 bases lay in between. This CDR3 has 12 residues. Germline V gene lookup returns CDR1 MNHEY and CDR2 SVGAGI. DNA of the CDR3: TGTGCCAGCAGTCCAATTAAGGATGGCTACACCTTC. It specifies CASSPIKDGYTF.

This clonotype was seen only a few times. The V and J genes are TRBV28 and TRBJ1-2; D call uncertain. This CDR3 spans 13 amino acids. V gave up 3 bases and J gave up 5 bases, with 10 bases separating them. Germline loops: CDR1 MDHEN, CDR2 SYDVKM. The CDR3 protein is CASSFVAEYGYTF. In DNA form, the CDR3 reads TGTGCCAGCAGTTTTGTAGCGGAGTATGGCTACACCTTC.

A remark on this clonotype: Being one base from a much bigger clone, this may be a read error. The chain uses TRBV5-1 and TRBJ2-5; 7 bases are a match to TRBD2. CDR1 is SGHRS and CDR2 is YFSETQ in the germline V gene. The CDR3 is 14 residues long. V shed 7 bases and J 5 bases; nucleotides not matched to a gene: 11. CDR3 sequence (DNA): TGCGCCAGCCGAACCGTGACTAGCAGCGAGACCCAGTACTTC. This translates into CASRTVTSSETQYF.

In the case of this clonotype: A much larger clone differs from this one at a single base, so this may be a read error. The chain joins TRBV5-1 to TRBJ2-2, with a weak D call TRBD1 (6 bases). CDR1 and CDR2 from the germline V gene are SGHRS and YFSETQ. The CDR3 length is 16 residues. The CDR3, as DNA: TGCGCCAGCAGCCTGAGTACAGGGTATGACACCGGGGAGCCGTTTTTT. The encoded protein is CASSLSTGYDTGEPFF.

As for this clonotype: Being one base from a much bigger clone, this may be a read error. The V call is TRBV20-1, the J call TRBJ2-2, with D possibly matching TRBD2 (5 bases). Germline V lookup: CDR1 DFQATT, CDR2 SNEGSKA (reference sequence). The CDR3 sequence is 17 residues long. The chain's CDR3 is CSARDRALATNTRELFF. DNA for the CDR3: TGCAGTGCTAGAGATAGGGCGCTAGCCACGAACACCAGGGAGCTGTTTTTT.

CDR3 amino acids: CASSLLRSSGRTDEQFF. The CDR3 DNA sequence: TGTGCCAGCAGCTTGCTTCGATCTAGCGGGAGAACCGATGAGCAGTTCTTC. The chain carries TRBV5-5 and TRBJ2-1; 10 bases line up with TRBD2. The CDR3 sequence is 17 residues long. With V trimmed by 1 base and J by 8 bases, 12 bases remained unmatched. CDR1 and CDR2 (germline): SGHKS, YYEKEE (reference sequence).

Concerning this clonotype: Possible read error: a much larger clone is one base away. The chain joins TRBV24-1 to TRBJ1-5; D remains ambiguous. The germline V gene has CDR1 KGHDR and CDR2 SFDVKD. CDR3 size: 16 residues. Trimming removed 2 bases from V and 3 bases from J, with 13 bases in between. CDR3 region: CATSDSCGDYNQPQHF. Here the CDR3 DNA reads TGTGCCACCAGTGATTCGTGTGGGGATTACAATCAGCCCCAGCATTTT.

V gene TRBV2 combines with J gene TRBJ2-7; 8 bases agree with TRBD1. The CDR3 covers 14 residues. Trimming took 7 bases from V and 6 from J; bases not matched to a gene: 11. From germline, CDR1 is SNHLY and CDR2 FYNNEI. The CDR3 DNA reads as TGTGCCAGCACCTTTTCAGGGGGCACGGTCGAGCAGTACTTC. This sequence encodes CASTFSGGTVEQYF.

This chain joins TRBV10-3 and TRBJ1-3; TRBD1 agrees at 10 bases. Germline V CDR1 and CDR2: ENHRY, SYGVKD. Trimming removed 10 bases from V and 2 bases from J; junction bases left unmatched: 8. There are 15 residues in the CDR3. CDR3 protein: CASRRQGAPGNTIYF. In nucleotides, the CDR3 is TGTGCCAGCAGGAGACAGGGGGCCCCTGGAAACACCATATATTTT.

The genes are TRBV12-3 or TRBV12-4 and TRBJ2-1; 9 nucleotides line up with TRBD2. With 6 bases clipped from V and 9 bases from J, the junction kept 12 bases outside the gene matches. The CDR3 runs to 15 residues. The CDR3 nucleotides read TGTGCCAGCAGCCTATTTAGCGGGAGTAAGGGTGAGCAGTTCTTC. Amino acids: CASSLFSGSKGEQFF.

V and J are TRBV7-2 and TRBJ2-4; 8 bases map to TRBD2. In germline, CDR1 is SGHTA, CDR2 FQGNSA. Trimming removed 5 bases from V and 5 bases from J; junction bases left unmatched: 14. CDR3 length: 17 residues. CDR3 sequence (DNA): TGTGCCAGCAGCCGGGGACTAGGGTTCGTCGGCGAAAACATTCAGTACTTC. This sequence encodes CASSRGLGFVGENIQYF.

Of note for this clonotype: The CDR3 does not close with the conserved phenylalanine or tryptophan, likely indicating a read error. This rearrangement joins TRBV5-4 to TRBJ2-5; D unresolved. Trimming removed 2 bases at V and 5 bases at J, with 7 bases between. This CDR3 is built from 12 residues. Germline CDR1 is SGHNT and CDR2 is YYREEE (reference sequence). The CDR3 DNA reads TGTGCCAGCAGCTTACTACAGGAGACCCAGTACTCC. This translates into CASSLLQETQYS.

Here the CDR3 reads CATGLQGDYTF. CDR3 DNA: TGTGCCACCGGTTTACAGGGGGACTACACCTTC. The genes are TRBV24-1 and TRBJ1-2; TRBD1 aligns across 8 bases. The V and J ends lost 9 bases and 10 bases, in that order; junction bases with no gene match: 6. The CDR3 has 11 residues. CDR1 is KGHDR and CDR2 is SFDVKD in the germline V gene.

The CDR3 DNA is TGTGCCAGCAGTGAGCAACCCAGGGGGTATAAGTTTTTT. Protein sequence: CASSEQPRGYKFF. The V gene is TRBV6-1, the J gene TRBJ1-4; 7 bases are shared with TRBD1. V was clipped by 3 bases and J by 16 bases; unmatched bases: 11. Per the germline V gene, CDR1 is MNHNS and CDR2 is SASEGT. The CDR3 runs to 13 residues.

The chain links TRBV7-6 to TRBJ2-2, with 13 positions matching TRBD2. Germline-derived CDR1 and CDR2 are SGHVS and FNYEAQ. The CDR3 loop spans 17 amino acids. V lost 1 base to trimming and J lost 6 bases; unmatched junction nucleotides: 5. CDR3: CASSLGLAGGRPGELFF. In nucleotides, the CDR3 is TGTGCCAGCAGCTTAGGACTAGCGGGAGGACGTCCCGGGGAGCTGTTTTTT.

The chain is built from TRBV29-1 and TRBJ2-1, with 9 nucleotides matching TRBD2. J was trimmed by 14 bases and V by 4 bases; bases with no gene match: 12. Looked up from germline, CDR1 is SQVTM and CDR2 is ANQGSEA. This CDR3 is built from 13 residues. CDR3 in amino acids: CSVVVEAGGPEFF. In DNA form, the CDR3 reads TGCAGCGTTGTGGTAGAGGCGGGAGGGCCCGAGTTCTTC.

CDR3 DNA sequence: TGTGCCAGCAGTACACAGGGCCATGAGCAGTTCTTC. This sequence encodes CASSTQGHEQFF. The chain links TRBV27 to TRBJ2-1, with D possibly matching TRBD1 (6 bases). Per the germline V gene, CDR1 is MNHEY and CDR2 is SMNVEV (reference sequence). The V and J ends lost 5 bases and 8 bases respectively, with 10 bases between them. The length of the CDR3 is 12 residues.

In this sample, this clonotype turned up a few times. This rearrangement joins TRBV12-5 to TRBJ2-5; 7 nucleotides line up with TRBD1. Germline lookup yields CDR1 LGHNT and CDR2 FRNRAP. This CDR3 is built from 14 residues. J gave up 2 bases and V 4 bases, and 4 bases lay outside the gene matches. CDR3 protein: CASGWTDRQETQYF. CDR3 coding DNA: TGTGCTAGTGGTTGGACGGACAGGCAAGAGACCCAGTACTTC.

The chain links TRBV7-2 to TRBJ2-7; 10 nucleotides match TRBD2. The junction had 6 bases not matched to a gene; V was cut back by 0 bases and J by 4 bases. The germline CDR1 and CDR2 sequences are SGHTA and FQGNSA. The CDR3 runs 16 residues. The chain's CDR3 is CASSLASGRAGYEQYF. Written as DNA, the CDR3 is TGTGCCAGCAGCTTAGCAAGCGGGAGGGCTGGGTACGAGCAGTACTTC.

The chain combines TRBV20-1 with TRBJ2-5; 7 bases are a match to TRBD2. CDR1 is DFQATT, CDR2 SNEGSKA, per germline (reference sequence). With 3 bases clipped from V and 1 base from J, the junction kept 8 bases outside the gene matches. This CDR3 has 15 amino acids. The CDR3 loop is CSARGLAVSQETQYF. The CDR3 DNA sequence: TGCAGTGCTAGGGGGCTAGCGGTGAGCCAAGAGACCCAGTACTTC.

This clonotype occurred a few times. The chain joins TRBV7-2 to TRBJ2-5, with TRBD2 matching 7 bases. The length of the CDR3 is 14 residues. Germline V gene sequence: CDR1 SGHTA, CDR2 FQGNSA. The V and J ends lost 5 bases and 2 bases, in that order; junction bases with no gene match: 5. As DNA, the CDR3 is TGTGCCAGCAGCACCCGGGAGGCACAAGAGACCCAGTACTTC. It specifies CASSTREAQETQYF.

V and J are TRBV24-1 and TRBJ2-1; 7 positions agree with TRBD1. After removal of 5 bases from V and 9 bases from J, the junction contained 9 bases not matched to a gene. Germline CDR1 is KGHDR and CDR2 is SFDVKD. The CDR3 sequence is 14 residues long. Here the CDR3 reads CATSAHRGSGEQFF. The CDR3 nucleotides are TGTGCCACCAGTGCACACAGGGGTAGTGGTGAGCAGTTCTTC.

This clonotype was detected once. This chain joins TRBV7-9 and TRBJ2-3; TRBD2 matches 9 bases. This CDR3 has 14 residues. With V trimmed by 5 bases and J by 6 bases, 6 bases remained unmatched. Germline V gene sequence: CDR1 SEHNR, CDR2 FQNEAQ (reference sequence). Written as DNA, the CDR3 is TGTGCCAGCAGCGTTTCGAGCGGGAGGGATACGCAGTATTTT. As protein: CASSVSSGRDTQYF. Full variable domain (outside the CDR3, taken from reference TRBV7-9 and TRBJ2-3): DTGVSQNPRHKITKRGQNVTFRCDPISEHNRLYWYRQTLGQGPEFLTYFQNEAQLEKSRLLSDRFSAERPKGSFSTLEIQRTEQGDSAMYLCASSVSSGRDTQYFGPGTRLTVL.

The J gene is TRBJ2-5, the V gene TRBV28; D is unclear. Trimming shortened V by 1 base and J by 7 bases, and 10 bases separated the two germline ends. Germline loops: CDR1 MDHEN, CDR2 SYDVKM. The CDR3 is made up of 13 amino acids. The CDR3 region has the DNA TGTGCCAGCAGTTTATTGTGGGCAGGGACCCAGTACTTC. It is translated as CASSLLWAGTQYF.

In this sample, this clonotype turned up many times. The CDR3 nucleotides read TGCGCCAGCAGCCCAGCCCAGGGCAGGGGCTACGAGCAGTACTTC. Protein sequence: CASSPAQGRGYEQYF. The chain couples TRBV5-1 to TRBJ2-7; a weak D match, TRBD1 (6 bases). The CDR3 contains 15 residues. From germline, CDR1 is SGHRS and CDR2 YFSETQ. V shed 4 bases and J shed 3 bases, with 17 bases lying between them.

Ten or more counts support this clonotype. The chain couples TRBV7-2 to TRBJ2-3; D unclear. Germline CDR1 is SGHTA and CDR2 is FQGNSA. The CDR3 is made up of 13 amino acids. V lost 3 bases to trimming and J lost 3 bases, with 7 bases between them. This chain's CDR3 is CASSFGHTDTQYF. The CDR3 coding sequence is TGTGCCAGCAGCTTTGGTCATACAGATACGCAGTATTTT.

Concerning this clonotype: It may be a read error: a sequence one base away is much more abundant. The chain uses TRBV20-1 and TRBJ2-3; D unclear. V was cut by 0 bases and J by 8 bases, with 6 bases left in between. The length of the CDR3 is 11 residues. Per the germline V gene, CDR1 is DFQATT and CDR2 is SNEGSKA (reference sequence). CDR3 amino acids: CSARDLGTQYF. The CDR3 DNA reads as TGCAGTGCTAGAGATTTGGGTACGCAGTATTTT.

Ten or more counts support this clonotype. V is TRBV12-3 or TRBV12-4 and J is TRBJ2-7, with 8 nucleotides matching TRBD2. V dropped 5 bases and J dropped 5; count of bases not matched to a gene: 8. The CDR3 runs to 14 residues. The CDR3 loop is CASSGGTSFNEQYF. The CDR3 coding sequence is TGTGCCAGCAGTGGCGGGACTAGTTTCAACGAGCAGTACTTC.